Listed here are 24 T cell receptor beta chains from one sample, sequenced in a study of blood T cell repertoires in COVID-19. The data were produced by immunoSEQ multiplex PCR, yet TCRdb's version contains in-frame clones alone and is incomplete. The sample lists 80,000 to 100,000 clones; approximately 90% were seen once. Input material: peripheral blood. The receptor source for this set is a man aged 55-75 years with acute or convalescent COVID-19.

The chain recombines TRBV2 with TRBJ2-7; possible D gene TRBD2, 6 bases. V dropped 6 bases and J dropped 7 bases, with 25 bases sitting between them. CDR3 length: 16 residues. CDR1 is SNHLY, CDR2 FYNNEI, per germline. CDR3 amino acids: CASSETGSLSAGEQYF. The CDR3 bases are TGTGCCAGCAGCGAAACCGGATCTCTCAGTGCGGGGGAGCAGTACTTC.

The V and J genes are TRBV18 and TRBJ2-7; a weak D match, TRBD1 (6 bases). The CDR3 runs 13 residues. CDR1 KGHSH and CDR2 LQKENI come from the germline V gene. V gave up 3 bases and J gave up 3 bases, with 9 bases separating them. The CDR3 spells CASSPGHSYEQYV. CDR3 in DNA: TGTGCCAGCTCACCGGGACATAGCTACGAGCAGTACGTC.

The chain is built from TRBV10-3 and TRBJ2-2; D is undetermined. This CDR3 spans 13 amino acids. Trimming pared 6 bases from V and 1 base from J, leaving 6 bases between. From germline, CDR1 is ENHRY and CDR2 SYGVKD. This CDR3 is CAIRAENTGELFF. The CDR3 bases are TGTGCCATCAGGGCAGAGAACACCGGGGAGCTGTTTTTT.

V and J are TRBV5-6 and TRBJ2-6, with D possibly matching TRBD2 (6 bases). This CDR3 has 17 amino acids. Deletions cut 6 bases from V and 0 bases from J, with 16 bases between. Looked up from germline, CDR1 is SGHDT and CDR2 is YYEEEE. The CDR3 nucleotides read TGTGCCAGCACCTCAGGAGGGTGGGGCTCTGGGGCCAACGTCCTGACTTTC. This translates into CASTSGGWGSGANVLTF.

The V and J genes are TRBV10-3 and TRBJ2-2; 10 nucleotides agree with TRBD1. The CDR3 length is 16 residues. Germline V gene lookup returns CDR1 ENHRY and CDR2 SYGVKD. With 5 bases clipped from V and 3 bases from J, the junction kept 6 bases outside the gene matches. The CDR3 region is CAISRQGAEDTGELFF. Written as DNA, the CDR3 is TGTGCCATCAGTAGACAGGGGGCCGAGGACACCGGGGAGCTGTTTTTT.

The chain combines TRBV18 with TRBJ1-1; D perhaps matches TRBD1 (6 bases). V lost 3 bases, J lost 1 base, and 12 bases lay in between. Germline V lookup: CDR1 KGHSH, CDR2 LQKENI. The CDR3 is 15 residues long. As DNA, the CDR3 is TGTGCCAGCTCACCTCAGGGGACGGCGAACACTGAAGCTTTCTTT. Protein sequence: CASSPQGTANTEAFF.

The chain has TRBV6-1 and TRBJ1-2; D might be TRBD1 (5 bases). Trimming removed 0 bases at V and 3 bases at J, with 8 bases between. The CDR3 has 14 residues. Germline CDR1 and CDR2: MNHNS and SASEGT. The DNA for the CDR3 is TGTGCCAGCAGTGAAGCGGGGGGAGACTATGGCTACACCTTC. This codes for CASSEAGGDYGYTF.

Concerning this clone itself: This sample includes further DNA sequences coding for the same CDR3. This chain connects TRBV4-2 to TRBJ1-5; D call uncertain. In germline, CDR1 is LGHNA, CDR2 YNFKEQ. The CDR3 is 14 amino acids. V lost 0 bases and J 0 bases, leaving 3 bases between the germline ends. The CDR3 nucleotides are TGTGCCAGCAGCCAAGACAGTAGCAATCAGCCCCAGCATTTT. Amino acids: CASSQDSSNQPQHF.

Here the CDR3 reads CAISGGRQGLHGYTF. The CDR3 nucleotides read TGTGCCATCAGTGGGGGACGACAGGGTCTTCATGGCTACACCTTC. This chain uses TRBV10-3 with TRBJ1-2, with 7 bases matching TRBD1. The CDR3 contains 15 residues. CDR1 is ENHRY, CDR2 SYGVKD, per germline. The V gene end was trimmed by 4 bases and the J gene end by 6 bases; junction bases not matched to a gene: 11.

V is TRBV18 and J is TRBJ2-6; possible D gene TRBD1, 6 bases. Germline V CDR1 and CDR2: KGHSH, LQKENI. The CDR3 totals 17 residues. V was pared by 6 bases and J by 3 bases, with 18 bases between. The CDR3 DNA follows: TGTGCCAGCTCTTTCCGGGGCACAGGGAGTGGGGCCAACGTCCTGACTTTC. Protein product: CASSFRGTGSGANVLTF. The whole variable domain, filled in from reference TRBV18 and TRBJ2-6, reads NAGVMQNPRHLVRRRGQEARLRCSPMKGHSHVYWYRQLPEEGLKFMVYLQKENIIDESGMPKERFSAEFPKEGPSILRIQQVVRGDSAAYFCASSFRGTGSGANVLTFGAGSRLTVL.

CDR3 nucleotide sequence: TGTGCCTGGAGTTTGGGTGCGGGGTACAGGGGCTACGAGCAGTACTTC. This codes for CAWSLGAGYRGYEQYF. The rearrangement joins TRBV30 to TRBJ2-7, with a weak D call TRBD1 (7 bases). Deletions cut 2 bases from V and 3 bases from J, with 20 bases between. Germline-derived CDR1 and CDR2 are GTSNPN and SVGIG (reference sequence). The CDR3 extends over 16 amino acids.

The chain uses TRBV5-4 and TRBJ1-1; maybe TRBD1 (6 bases). The CDR3 consists of 14 residues. V was pared by 4 bases and J by 4 bases, with 14 bases between. Germline CDR1 SGHNT, CDR2 YYREEE (reference sequence). CDR3 protein: CASSRPGEGTEAFF. Written as DNA, the CDR3 is TGTGCCAGCAGCCGGCCAGGGGAGGGCACTGAAGCTTTCTTT.

The V call is TRBV19, the J call TRBJ2-2, with TRBD1 matching 8 bases. This CDR3 comprises 16 residues. The V segment lost 2 bases and the J segment 2 bases; nucleotides outside the gene matches: 4. The germline CDR1 and CDR2 sequences are LNHDA and SQIVND (reference sequence). CDR3 in DNA: TGTGCCAGTAGTATAACAGGGGGTCTTAACACCGGGGAGCTGTTTTTT. This encodes CASSITGGLNTGELFF.

A single count supports this clone. The chain combines TRBV2 with TRBJ2-3; 9 bases map to TRBD2. Per the germline V gene, CDR1 is SNHLY and CDR2 is FYNNEI. Trimming removed 11 bases from V and 0 bases from J; junction bases left unmatched: 6. This CDR3 has 14 residues. CDR3 in DNA: TGTGCCTCCCGGCTAGCGGGGAGCACAGATACGCAGTATTTT. This sequence encodes CASRLAGSTDTQYF.

V gene TRBV25-1 combines with J gene TRBJ2-5; a weak D match, TRBD2 (5 bases). In germline, CDR1 is MGHDK, CDR2 SYGVNS. Trimming took off 3 bases at V and 5 bases at J, with 10 bases between the two ends. The CDR3 contains 13 residues. DNA of the CDR3: TGTGCCAGCAGTGAGGGAGTGGTCGAGACCCAGTACTTC. This sequence encodes CASSEGVVETQYF. Full variable domain (remainder filled in from reference TRBV25-1 and TRBJ2-5): EADIYQTPRYLVIGTGKKITLECSQTMGHDKMYWYQQDPGMELHLIHYSYGVNSTEKGDLSSESTVSRIRTEHFPLTLESARPSHTSQYLCASSEGVVETQYFGPGTRLLVL.

The gene calls are TRBV9 and TRBJ2-1, with TRBD2 matching over 9 bases. The CDR3 covers 18 residues. Trimming at V came to 0 bases and at J to 4 bases, leaving 11 bases not matched to a gene. The germline gives CDR1 SGDLS, CDR2 YYNGEE. CDR3 protein: CASSVVGSGGRGYNEQFF. CDR3 nucleotides: TGTGCCAGCAGCGTAGTCGGTAGCGGGGGCCGGGGATACAATGAGCAGTTCTTC.

The chain recombines TRBV4-1 with TRBJ2-6; tentatively, D is TRBD1 (5 bases). The CDR3 length is 14 residues. Germline assignment: CDR1 MGHRA and CDR2 YSYEKL. The ends were cut back, 3 bases at V and 7 bases at J, with 10 bases in the middle. In DNA form, the CDR3 reads TGCGCCAGCAGCCATGTACAGGCCGCCAACGTCCTGACTTTC. Protein product: CASSHVQAANVLTF.

V gene TRBV12-5 combines with J gene TRBJ2-1, with 7 bases fitting TRBD2. The germline V gene has CDR1 LGHNT and CDR2 FRNRAP. The CDR3 sequence is 16 residues long. J was trimmed by 3 bases and V by 6 bases; bases with no gene match: 11. The chain's CDR3 is CASGSLWGGVYNEQFF. The CDR3 coding sequence is TGTGCTAGTGGATCCCTATGGGGGGGAGTCTACAATGAGCAGTTCTTC.

The chain has TRBV2 and TRBJ1-2; maybe TRBD1 (6 bases). Between the trimmed V and J ends, which lost 2 bases and 6 bases, there was a span of 16 bases. The germline V gene encodes CDR1 SNHLY and CDR2 FYNNEI. The CDR3 length is 15 residues. CDR3 in DNA: TGTGCCAGCAGTGAAAACCGGGACACGGAAGATGGCTACACCTTC. This encodes CASSENRDTEDGYTF.

The CDR3 spells CASSEATNTEAFF. The CDR3 DNA follows: TGTGCCAGCAGTGAAGCAACAAACACTGAAGCTTTCTTT. The chain links TRBV6-1 to TRBJ1-1; D not resolved. V was pared by 0 bases and J by 2 bases, with 4 bases between. Germline CDR1 MNHNS, CDR2 SASEGT. The CDR3 runs to 13 residues.

This chain joins TRBV7-9 and TRBJ1-3, with a weak D call TRBD1 (6 bases). The V and J ends lost 5 bases and 4 bases respectively, with 12 bases between them. Per the germline V gene, CDR1 is SEHNR and CDR2 is FQNEAQ (reference sequence). The CDR3 consists of 14 residues. The CDR3 nucleotides read TGTGCCAGCAGCCCACGGACAGCCGGAAACACCATATATTTT. Amino acids: CASSPRTAGNTIYF.

The chain has TRBV29-1 and TRBJ2-2; D unresolved. The CDR3 sequence is 11 residues long. Germline V lookup: CDR1 SQVTM, CDR2 ANQGSEA. V was cut by 4 bases and J by 4 bases, with 4 bases left in between. The CDR3 bases are TGCAGCGTTGGGGCCACCGGGGAGCTGTTTTTT. This codes for CSVGATGELFF.

The chain is built from TRBV5-1 and TRBJ2-3, with a possible D match to TRBD2 (6 bases). The CDR3 sequence is 15 residues long. The ends were cut back, 0 bases at V and 3 bases at J, with 11 bases in the middle. Germline V CDR1 and CDR2: SGHRS, YFSETQ. CDR3 residues: CASSLGDGGTDTQYF. The CDR3 coding sequence is TGCGCCAGCAGCTTGGGGGACGGGGGAACAGATACGCAGTATTTT.

The V gene is TRBV27, the J gene TRBJ1-1; 8 bases are shared with TRBD1. The V gene end was trimmed by 6 bases and the J gene end by 1 base; junction bases not matched to a gene: 7. Germline CDR1 and CDR2: MNHEY and SMNVEV (reference sequence). The CDR3 covers 15 residues. The CDR3 nucleotides are TGTGCCAGCAGACTCCAGGGGGCGGAGAACACTGAAGCTTTCTTT. Protein sequence: CASRLQGAENTEAFF.